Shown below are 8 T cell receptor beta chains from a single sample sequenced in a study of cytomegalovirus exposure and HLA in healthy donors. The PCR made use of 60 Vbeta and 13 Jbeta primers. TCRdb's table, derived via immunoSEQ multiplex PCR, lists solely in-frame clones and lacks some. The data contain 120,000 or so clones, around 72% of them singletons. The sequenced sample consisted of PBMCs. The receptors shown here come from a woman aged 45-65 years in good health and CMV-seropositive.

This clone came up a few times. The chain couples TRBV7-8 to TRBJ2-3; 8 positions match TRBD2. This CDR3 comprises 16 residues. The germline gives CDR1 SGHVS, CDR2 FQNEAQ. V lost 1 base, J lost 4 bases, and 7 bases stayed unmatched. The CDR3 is CASSLGPSGRADTQYF. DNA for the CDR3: TGTGCCAGCAGCTTAGGACCCAGCGGGAGAGCAGATACGCAGTATTTT.

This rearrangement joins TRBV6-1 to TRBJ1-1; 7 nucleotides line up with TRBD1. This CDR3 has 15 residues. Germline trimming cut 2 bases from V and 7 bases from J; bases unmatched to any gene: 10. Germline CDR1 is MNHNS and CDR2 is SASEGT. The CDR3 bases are TGTGCCAGCAGTGAACCGCGGGACAGTACTAGTGAAGCTTTCTTT. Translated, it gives CASSEPRDSTSEAFF.

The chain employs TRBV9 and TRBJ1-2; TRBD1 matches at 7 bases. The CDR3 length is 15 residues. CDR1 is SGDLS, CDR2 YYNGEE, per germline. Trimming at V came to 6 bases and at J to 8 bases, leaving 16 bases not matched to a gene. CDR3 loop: CASNPSETGRWGYTF. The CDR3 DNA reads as TGTGCCAGCAACCCCTCAGAGACAGGGAGGTGGGGCTACACCTTC.

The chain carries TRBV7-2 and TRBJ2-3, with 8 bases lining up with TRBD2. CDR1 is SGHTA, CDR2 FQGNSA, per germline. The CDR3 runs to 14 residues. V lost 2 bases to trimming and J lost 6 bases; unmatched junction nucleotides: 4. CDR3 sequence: CASSLSSGSDTQYF. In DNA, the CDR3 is TGTGCCAGCAGCTTATCCAGCGGGAGCGATACGCAGTATTTT.

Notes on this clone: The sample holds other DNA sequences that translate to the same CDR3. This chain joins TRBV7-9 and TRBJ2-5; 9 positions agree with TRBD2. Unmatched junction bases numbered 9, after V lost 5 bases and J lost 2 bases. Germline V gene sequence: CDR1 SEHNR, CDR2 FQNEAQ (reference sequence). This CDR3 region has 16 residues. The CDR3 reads CASSPGASGMQETQYF. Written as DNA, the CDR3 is TGTGCCAGCAGCCCAGGGGCTAGCGGGATGCAAGAGACCCAGTACTTC. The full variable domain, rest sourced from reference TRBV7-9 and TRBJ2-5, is DTGVSQNPRHKITKRGQNVTFRCDPISEHNRLYWYRQTLGQGPEFLTYFQNEAQLEKSRLLSDRFSAERPKGSFSTLEIQRTEQGDSAMYLCASSPGASGMQETQYFGPGTRLLVL.

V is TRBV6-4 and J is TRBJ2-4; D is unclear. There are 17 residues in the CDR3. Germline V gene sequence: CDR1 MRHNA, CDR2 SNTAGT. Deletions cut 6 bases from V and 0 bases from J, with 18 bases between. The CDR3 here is CASRAPKIRLAKNIQYF. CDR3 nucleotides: TGTGCCAGCAGGGCCCCTAAGATAAGACTAGCCAAAAACATTCAGTACTTC.

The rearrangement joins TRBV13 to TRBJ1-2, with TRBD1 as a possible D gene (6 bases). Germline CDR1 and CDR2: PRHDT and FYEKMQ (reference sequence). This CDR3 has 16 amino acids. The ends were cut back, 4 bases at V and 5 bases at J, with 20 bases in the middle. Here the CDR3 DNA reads TGTGCCAGCAGCTACGACAGGCCTCAGTCCTTTTATGGCTACACCTTC. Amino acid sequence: CASSYDRPQSFYGYTF.

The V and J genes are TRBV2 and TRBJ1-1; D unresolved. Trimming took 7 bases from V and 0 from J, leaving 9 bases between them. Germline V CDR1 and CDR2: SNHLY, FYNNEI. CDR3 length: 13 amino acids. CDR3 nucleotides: TGTGCCAGCAAGGCAGACATGAACACTGAAGCTTTCTTT. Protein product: CASKADMNTEAFF.